This T cell receptor beta chain was recovered during a study of T-cell reconstitution after alpha-beta-depleted transplantation in children. There are 15 residues in the CDR3. Unmatched junction bases numbered 3, after V lost 4 bases and J lost 1 base. Germline loops: CDR1 LGHDT, CDR2 YNNKEL (reference sequence). Whole-study findings and limits: Alpha-beta T cells about two months after transplant reportedly derived from several hundred expanded graft clones. Among T cells one year after transplant, newly produced cells accounted for most counts and diversity. Surviving recipient T cells and thymic progenitors underlay high day-60 TCRbeta diversity in some patients.

This clonotype was picked up a small number of times. Its antigen remains unidentified. Unique molecular identifiers featured in how the TCRbeta library was prepared. MiXCR was run by TCRdb on the PCR reads, yielding one entry per CDR3 protein. The profile shows about 500,000 distinct CDR3 sequences, approximately 10% of them singletons. This clonotype was obtained from a female patient under 10 years old who had a stem cell transplant for aplastic anemia, so the T cells may come from the graft donor. Specimen: PBMCs, mostly from graft donor cells, collected 180 days after TCRalphabeta/CD19-depleted stem cell transplant. J is TRBJ1-4 and V is TRBV3-1, with 7 bases fitting TRBD1. CDR3 protein: CASSLNRGTNEKLFF. In nucleotides, the CDR3 is TGTGCCAGCAGCCTCAACAGGGGAACTAATGAAAAACTGTTTTTT.